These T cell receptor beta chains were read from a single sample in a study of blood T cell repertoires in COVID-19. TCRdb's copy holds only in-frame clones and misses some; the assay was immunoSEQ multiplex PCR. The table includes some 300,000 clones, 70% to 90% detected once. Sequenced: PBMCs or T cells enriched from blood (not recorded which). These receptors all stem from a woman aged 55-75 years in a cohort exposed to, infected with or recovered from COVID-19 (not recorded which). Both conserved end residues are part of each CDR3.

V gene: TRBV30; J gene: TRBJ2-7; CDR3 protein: CAWSVRRGGQRKTYEQYF
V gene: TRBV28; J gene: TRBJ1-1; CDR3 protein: CASSPFQSEAFF
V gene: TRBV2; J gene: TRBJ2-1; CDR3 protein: CASRGLAGLYNEQFF
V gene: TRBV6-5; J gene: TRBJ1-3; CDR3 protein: CASTQGVSSGNTIYF
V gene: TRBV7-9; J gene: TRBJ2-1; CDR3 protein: CASRRLRQGTGDNEQFF
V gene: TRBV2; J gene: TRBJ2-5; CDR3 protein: CASKVAGAQETQYF
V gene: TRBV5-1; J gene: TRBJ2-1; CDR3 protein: CASSGTGGAYNEQFF
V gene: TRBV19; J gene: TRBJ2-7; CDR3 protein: CASSIGHFYEQYF
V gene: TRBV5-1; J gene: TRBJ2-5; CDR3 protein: CASSWGTSGRASKETQYF
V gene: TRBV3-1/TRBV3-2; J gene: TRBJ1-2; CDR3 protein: CASSQRDRVSYGYTF
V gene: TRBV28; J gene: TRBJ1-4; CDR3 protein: CASSSRTSTNEKLFF
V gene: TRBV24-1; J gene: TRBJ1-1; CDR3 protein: CATRESGQGVSEAFF
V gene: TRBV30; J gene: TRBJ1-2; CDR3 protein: CAWTARGFRRYTF
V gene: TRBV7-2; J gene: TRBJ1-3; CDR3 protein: CASSLGPARSSGNTIYF
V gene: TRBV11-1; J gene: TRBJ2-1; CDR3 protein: CASSLGRNSYNEQFF
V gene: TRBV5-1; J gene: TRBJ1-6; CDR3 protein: CASSLDIGGYNSPLHF
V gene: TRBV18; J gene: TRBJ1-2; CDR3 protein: CASSPPDGLYGYTF
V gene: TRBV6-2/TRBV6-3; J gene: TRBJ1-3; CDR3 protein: CASSYSTGLSSGNTIYF
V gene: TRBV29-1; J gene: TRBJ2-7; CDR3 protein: CSGGAGHYEQYF
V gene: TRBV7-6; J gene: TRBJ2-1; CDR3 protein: CASSNPTGRNEQFF
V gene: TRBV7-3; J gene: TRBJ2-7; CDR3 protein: CASSLQAGGLYEQYF
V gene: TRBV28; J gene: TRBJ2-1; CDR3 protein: CASSPRLAGNNEQFF
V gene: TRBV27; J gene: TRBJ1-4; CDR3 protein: CASWTGTGRGKLFF
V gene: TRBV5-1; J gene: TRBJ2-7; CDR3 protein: CASSRTSAYEQYF
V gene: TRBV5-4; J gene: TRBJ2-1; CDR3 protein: CASSPHPGGNEQFF
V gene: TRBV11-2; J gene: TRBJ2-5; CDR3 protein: CASSLVGVRQETQYF
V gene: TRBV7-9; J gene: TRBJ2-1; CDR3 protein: CASSGRAGVHNEQFF
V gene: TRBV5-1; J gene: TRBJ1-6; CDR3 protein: CASRGEATYNSPLHF
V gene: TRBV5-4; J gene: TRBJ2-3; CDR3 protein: CASSLSAGGPGDTQYF
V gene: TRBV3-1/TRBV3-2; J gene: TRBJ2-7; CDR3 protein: CASSQDTSVAYEQYF
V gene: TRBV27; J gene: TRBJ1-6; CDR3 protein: CASTFSGGYSPLHF
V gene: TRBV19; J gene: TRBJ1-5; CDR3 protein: CASSIGRGDQPQHF
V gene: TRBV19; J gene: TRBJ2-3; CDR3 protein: CASSIVTGWTDTQYF
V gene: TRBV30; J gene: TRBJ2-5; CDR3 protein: CAWNSNLRQETQYF
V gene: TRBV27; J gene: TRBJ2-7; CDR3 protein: CASSGGRVYEQYF
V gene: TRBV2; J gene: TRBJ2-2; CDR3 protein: CASSHLGLAGDGTGELFF
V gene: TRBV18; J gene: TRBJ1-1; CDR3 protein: CASSRTGEGTEAFF
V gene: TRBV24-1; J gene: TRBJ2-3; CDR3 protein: CATSDSTGKSDTQYF
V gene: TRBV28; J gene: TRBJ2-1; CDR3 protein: CASSLPGGDFRGNEQFF
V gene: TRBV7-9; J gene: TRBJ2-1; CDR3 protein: CASSLGSGTGVNNEQFF
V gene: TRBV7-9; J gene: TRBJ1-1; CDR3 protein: CASSLDRGNAFF
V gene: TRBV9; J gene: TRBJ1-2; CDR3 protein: CASTRDKTNYGYTF
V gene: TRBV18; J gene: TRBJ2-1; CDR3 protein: CASSPPGLAGVNEQFF
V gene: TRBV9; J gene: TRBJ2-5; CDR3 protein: CASSADTNFQETQYF
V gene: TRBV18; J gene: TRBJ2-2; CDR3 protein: CASSPGTGSTGELFF
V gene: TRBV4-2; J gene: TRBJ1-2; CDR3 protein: CASSQEGTGTYGYTF
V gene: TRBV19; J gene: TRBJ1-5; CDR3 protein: CASSRVGAYSNQPQHF
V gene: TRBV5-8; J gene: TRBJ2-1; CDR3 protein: CASRSGTSLVSNEQFF
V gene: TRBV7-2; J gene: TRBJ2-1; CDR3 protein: CASSLEGVGVARFF
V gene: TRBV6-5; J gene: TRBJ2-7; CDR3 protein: CASSYRRDRAYEQYF
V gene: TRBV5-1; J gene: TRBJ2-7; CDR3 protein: CASSSGGASYEQYF
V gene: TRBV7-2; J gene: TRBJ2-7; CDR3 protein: CASSLPTSGRSYSYEQYF
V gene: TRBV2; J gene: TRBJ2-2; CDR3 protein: CVTSGRGTGELFF
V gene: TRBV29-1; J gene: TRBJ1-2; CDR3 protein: CSVTGIYGYTF